A selection of T cell receptor beta chains follows, all from one sample in a study of Graves' ophthalmopathy and Graves' hyperthyroidism. TCRdb fed the multiplex PCR reads into MiXCR, producing one record per CDR3 protein. The data contain approximately 460,000 distinct CDR3 sequences, 13% to 15% of them singletons. The sample taken for sequencing was blood. The receptors originated from a woman younger than 45 with Graves' ophthalmopathy. Both conserved end residues are part of each CDR3. Fields, in order: clone size, D gene, V gene, J gene, CDR3 DNA, CDR3 protein. D genes are given only for firm matches. Not every row has a clone size; where given, it reads once, few, many or a size class.

many	TRBD1	TRBV20-1	TRBJ1-6	TGCAGTGCTGCCGACAGGGGTAATTCACCCCTCCACTTT	CSAADRGNSPLHF
.	.	TRBV19	TRBJ1-1	TGTGCCAGTGGCCCGGGAGTGAACACTGAAGCTTTCTTT	CASGPGVNTEAFF
many	TRBD1	TRBV25-1	TRBJ1-6	TGTGCCACCTCGACAGGGGGGAGAGATTCACCCCTCCACTTT	CATSTGGRDSPLHF
many	TRBD2	TRBV6-2/TRBV6-3	TRBJ2-7	TGTGCCAGCAGGGGAACTAGCGACCTCCCCTACGAGCAGTACTTC	CASRGTSDLPYEQYF
many	.	TRBV7-9	TRBJ2-5	TGTGCCAGCAGCTTCGAACACCTCGGAAAGACCCAGTACTTC	CASSFEHLGKTQYF
many	.	TRBV20-1	TRBJ1-6	TGCAGTGTACCCAGCGACTCCTATAATTCACCCCTCCACTTT	CSVPSDSYNSPLHF
.	.	TRBV6-2/TRBV6-3	TRBJ1-5	TGTGCCAGCAGCCACGGGGCCCCCGGGGGCAATCAGCCCCAGCATTTT	CASSHGAPGGNQPQHF
many	TRBD1	TRBV7-2	TRBJ1-1	TGTGCCAGCACCCGAATGGGACAGGGGCGCACTGAAGCTTTCTTT	CASTRMGQGRTEAFF
many	.	TRBV6-5	TRBJ1-2	TGTGCCAGCACTAGGGACGGACAAGACTATGGCTACACCTTC	CASTRDGQDYGYTF
many	.	TRBV19	TRBJ1-5	TGTGCCAGTAGCACAGTCCATAGCAATCAGCCCCAGCATTTT	CASSTVHSNQPQHF
.	.	TRBV18	TRBJ1-1	TGTGCCAGCTCACCCAGATCAGGGGATGTCACTGAAGCTTTCTTT	CASSPRSGDVTEAFF
.	.	TRBV29-1	TRBJ2-5	TGCAGCGCCGGAGAGACCCAGTACTTC	CSAGETQYF
many	.	TRBV20-1	TRBJ2-7	TGCAGTGCTAGCGGCATTCTAAGTTCCTACGAGCAGTACTTC	CSASGILSSYEQYF
many	.	TRBV18	TRBJ2-5	TGTGCCAGCTCACCAGCTCCGTTCCAAGAGACCCAGTACTTC	CASSPAPFQETQYF
.	TRBD2	TRBV6-2/TRBV6-3	TRBJ2-5	TGTGCCAGCAGTTACTTTGGACTAGCGGGGAGGGAGACCCAGTACTTC	CASSYFGLAGRETQYF
many	.	TRBV12-5	TRBJ2-2	TGTGCTAGTGGTTTGGTACTCGAGGGAGATGGGACCGGGGAGCTGTTTTTT	CASGLVLEGDGTGELFF
many	.	TRBV19	TRBJ1-1	TGTGCCAGTAGTACAGGGAAAGGCACTGAAGCTTTCTTT	CASSTGKGTEAFF
many	TRBD2	TRBV3-1	TRBJ2-7	TGTGCCAGCAGCGGTATAGCGGGGGCCTTCTCCTACGAGCAGTACTTC	CASSGIAGAFSYEQYF
many	TRBD2	TRBV20-1	TRBJ2-5	TGCAGTGCGGCCACCGGGACTAGTGGGGAGACCCAGTACTTC	CSAATGTSGETQYF
many	TRBD1	TRBV5-5	TRBJ2-4	TGTGCCAGCATGAGGACAGGGGGCGTTTTAGCCAAAAACATTCAGTACTTC	CASMRTGGVLAKNIQYF
many	TRBD1	TRBV29-1	TRBJ1-1	TGCAGCGCCGGTCGACAGGGGGTTGAAGCTTTCTTT	CSAGRQGVEAFF
many	TRBD1	TRBV9	TRBJ1-6	TGTGCCAGCAGCGGTTCCGGGACAGCGAATTCACCCCTCCACTTT	CASSGSGTANSPLHF
many	.	TRBV28	TRBJ1-5	TGTGCCAGCAGTCCGACGACAGAAAACAATCAGCCCCAGCATTTT	CASSPTTENNQPQHF
few	TRBD1	TRBV4-1	TRBJ2-4	TGCGCCAGCAGCCAAGATTCCGGGACAGGGGATAGCATTCAGTACTTC	CASSQDSGTGDSIQYF
.	.	TRBV15	TRBJ1-1	TGTGCCACCAGCAGAGGGACTAGGTGGGAAGACAGACGGGCTTTCTTT	CATSRGTRWEDRRAFF
.	.	TRBV7-8	TRBJ1-1	TGTGCCAGCAGCTTAGAGGACACACCCCGAAGGACTGAAGCTTTCTTT	CASSLEDTPRRTEAFF
many	TRBD1	TRBV11-2	TRBJ1-2	TGTGCCAGCAGCGCCCGCCAGGGGGGCGCAGACTATGGCTACACCTTC	CASSARQGGADYGYTF
many	.	TRBV12-3/TRBV12-4	TRBJ1-2	TGTGCCAGCAGTACGTGGGACCGCCCGCTTTACTATGGCTACACCTTC	CASSTWDRPLYYGYTF
many	.	TRBV4-1	TRBJ1-5	TGCGCCAGCAGCCAAACGACAGTAAATCAGCCCCAGCATTTT	CASSQTTVNQPQHF
many	.	TRBV12-3/TRBV12-4	TRBJ2-5	TGTGCCAGCAGTTTAGCGCTGAGTGGGGGGCAAGAGACCCAGTACTTC	CASSLALSGGQETQYF
.	.	TRBV13	TRBJ2-7	TGTGCCAGCAGCACGGGGGGCCGGAGCTCCTACGAGCAGTACTTC	CASSTGGRSSYEQYF
many	.	TRBV2	TRBJ2-4	TGTGCCAGCATCGTGCCAGGAGGGGACATTCAGTACTTC	CASIVPGGDIQYF
many	TRBD1	TRBV29-1	TRBJ1-1	TGCAGCGCCTCGACAGGGTCTAGGACTGAAGCTTTCTTT	CSASTGSRTEAFF
many	.	TRBV4-2	TRBJ1-2	TGTGCCAGCAGCCAAAAAACCGGGTCCCTAGGCTATGGCTACACCTTC	CASSQKTGSLGYGYTF
many	.	TRBV5-1	TRBJ2-5	TGCGCCAGCAGCATCCCCGGGACCAAAGAAGAGACCCAGTACTTC	CASSIPGTKEETQYF
many	TRBD1	TRBV6-5	TRBJ1-1	TGTGCCAGCAGTTACGACAGGGGGCCGAACACTGAAGCTTTCTTT	CASSYDRGPNTEAFF
.	TRBD2	TRBV11-2	TRBJ2-7	TGTGCCAGCAGCTCCTTGCGGGAGACCCACGAGCAGTACTTC	CASSSLRETHEQYF
many	.	TRBV6-1	TRBJ1-1	TGTGCCAGCAGTGGGGTCAGATCCACTGAAGCTTTCTTT	CASSGVRSTEAFF
many	.	TRBV27	TRBJ2-2	TGTGCCAGCAGTACACAGGGAAGGGAGCTGTTTTTT	CASSTQGRELFF
.	TRBD2	TRBV11-2	TRBJ2-2	TGTGCCAGCAGCTTAAATGGACTAGCGGGGGGGCCGCGTGGGGAGCTGTTTTTT	CASSLNGLAGGPRGELFF
many	.	TRBV2	TRBJ2-4	TGTGCCAGCAGAATACTACTAGCCAAAAACATTCAGTACTTC	CASRILLAKNIQYF
.	TRBD2	TRBV12-3/TRBV12-4	TRBJ2-5	TGTGCCAGCAGTCCCCCGACTAGCGGGAGAGAGACCCAGTACTTC	CASSPPTSGRETQYF